The sequence of this T cell receptor (beta chain) was determined in a study of neurological immune-mediated disorders. General observations from the study: TCR clonal expansion peaked in HTLV-1-associated myelopathy patients and was lowest in multiple sclerosis patients.

The V gene end was trimmed by 7 bases and the J gene end by 0 bases; junction bases not matched to a gene: 3. Germline-derived CDR1 and CDR2 are DFQATT and SNEGSKA (reference sequence). This CDR3 is built from 14 residues. This clonotype was observed many times. Its cognate antigen is unknown. The cDNA was generated by 5'RACE with 10-nucleotide random UMIs. TCRdb re-analysed the 5' RACE reads in MiXCR, keeping a single row per CDR3 protein. The sample lists around 70,000 distinct CDR3 sequences; 5.2% were seen once. This receptor was identified in a man aged 18-30 years with multiple sclerosis. The sequenced sample consisted of PBMCs. The chain is built from TRBV20-1 and TRBJ2-2; 9 bases are shared with TRBD2. The CDR3 DNA sequence: TGCAGTGGCTCTAGCGGGGCGAACACCGGGGAGCTGTTTTTT. It is translated as CSGSSGANTGELFF.